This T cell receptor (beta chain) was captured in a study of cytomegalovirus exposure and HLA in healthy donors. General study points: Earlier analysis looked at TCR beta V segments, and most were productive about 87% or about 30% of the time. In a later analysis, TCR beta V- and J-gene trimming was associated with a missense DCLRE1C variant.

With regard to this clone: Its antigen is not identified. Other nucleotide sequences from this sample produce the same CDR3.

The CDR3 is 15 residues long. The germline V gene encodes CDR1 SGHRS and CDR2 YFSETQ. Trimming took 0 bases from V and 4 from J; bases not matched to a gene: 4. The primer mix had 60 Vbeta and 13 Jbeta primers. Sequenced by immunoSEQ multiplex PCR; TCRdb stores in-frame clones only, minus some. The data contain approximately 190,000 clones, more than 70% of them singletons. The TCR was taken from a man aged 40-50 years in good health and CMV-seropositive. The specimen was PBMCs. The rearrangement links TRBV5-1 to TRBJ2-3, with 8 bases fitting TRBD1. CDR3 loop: CASSLGTGGSDTQYF. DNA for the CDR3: TGCGCCAGCAGCTTGGGAACAGGGGGTTCAGATACGCAGTATTTT.